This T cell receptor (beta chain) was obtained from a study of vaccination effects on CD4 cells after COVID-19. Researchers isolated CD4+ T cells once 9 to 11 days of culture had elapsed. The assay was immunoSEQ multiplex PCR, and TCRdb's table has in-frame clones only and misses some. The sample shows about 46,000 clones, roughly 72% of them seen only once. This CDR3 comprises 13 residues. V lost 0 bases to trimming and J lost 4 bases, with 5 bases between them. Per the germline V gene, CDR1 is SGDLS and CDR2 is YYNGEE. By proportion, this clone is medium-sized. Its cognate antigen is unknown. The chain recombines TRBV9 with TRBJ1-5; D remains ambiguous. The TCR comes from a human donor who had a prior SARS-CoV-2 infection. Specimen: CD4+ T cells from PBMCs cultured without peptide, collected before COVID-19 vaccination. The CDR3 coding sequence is TGTGCCAGCAGCGTAGATGGGAATCAGCCCCAGCATTTT. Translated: CASSVDGNQPQHF.